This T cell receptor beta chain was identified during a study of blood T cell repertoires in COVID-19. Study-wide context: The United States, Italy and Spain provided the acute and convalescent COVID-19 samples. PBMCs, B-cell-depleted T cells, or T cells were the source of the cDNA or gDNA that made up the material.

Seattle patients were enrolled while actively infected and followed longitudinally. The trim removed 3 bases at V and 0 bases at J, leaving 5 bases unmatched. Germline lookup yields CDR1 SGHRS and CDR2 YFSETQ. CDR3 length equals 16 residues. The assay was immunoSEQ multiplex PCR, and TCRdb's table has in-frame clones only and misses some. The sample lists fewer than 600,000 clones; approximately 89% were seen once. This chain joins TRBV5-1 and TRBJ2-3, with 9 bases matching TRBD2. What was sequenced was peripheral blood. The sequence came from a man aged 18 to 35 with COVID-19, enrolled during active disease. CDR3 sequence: CASSSGTSRSTDTQYF. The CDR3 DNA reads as TGCGCCAGCAGCTCGGGGACTAGCAGGAGCACAGATACGCAGTATTTT.